This is a list of T cell receptor beta chains from one sample in a study of T cell clonotyping in hematopoietic cell transplantation. Measured with immunoSEQ multiplex PCR; TCRdb has only the in-frame clones, and not every one. The sample lists roughly 29,000 clones, about 93% occurring once. The source material was PBMCs, sampled 100 days after allogeneic stem cell transplant. Source of these receptors: a female patient aged 50 to 60 who had an allogeneic stem cell transplant from a related donor, so the T cells may come from the graft donor. Some clones in this sample may be carry-over from other donors' samples. CDR3s include the opening cysteine and the closing phenylalanine or tryptophan.

j_call v_call cdr3_aa
TRBJ2-1 TRBV9 CASGGAGNNEQFF
TRBJ2-7 TRBV4-2 CASSQADRGSYEQYF
TRBJ2-1 TRBV6-5 CASSYGMVSYNEQFF
TRBJ1-6 TRBV30 CAWSLRQGNSPLHF
TRBJ1-2 TRBV28 CASSFRGQEGGYTF
TRBJ2-3 TRBV5-1 CASSLAPFSTDTQYF
TRBJ2-7 TRBV19 CASSKDRFYEQYF
TRBJ2-4 TRBV19 CASSPAGQGLENIQYF
TRBJ2-3 TRBV5-1 CASSSGQGRFLGTQYF
TRBJ1-6 TRBV18 CASSPRTGNIDSPLHF
TRBJ1-2 TRBV6-5 CASSSTGGQGYTF
TRBJ1-5 TRBV6-1 CASSQETGVSQPQHF
TRBJ2-3 TRBV10-3 CATSGLAGPTDTQYF
TRBJ2-7 TRBV10-2 CASNSAGGPSYEQYF
. TRBV6-5 CASSTPVSSYEQYF
TRBJ1-1 TRBV6-5 CASSWTGDTEAFF
TRBJ2-7 TRBV5-4 CASSYGTGLYEQYF
TRBJ1-2 TRBV7-9 CASSLGLDGYTF
TRBJ2-7 TRBV7-2 CASRPSRGGTHEQYF
TRBJ1-5 TRBV6-4 CASSEVFPGADQPQHF
TRBJ1-4 TRBV25-1 CASSEYNEKLFF
TRBJ1-5 TRBV7-9 CASRSDSWQPQHF
TRBJ2-7 TRBV7-6 CASSLAPTYEQYF
TRBJ2-5 TRBV7-8 CASSSGDRAEETQYF
TRBJ1-2 TRBV27 CASSFGGGLYGYTF
TRBJ2-7 TRBV5-1 CASSWLAGDAYEQYF
TRBJ2-3 TRBV19 CASRKFRDRWSSTDTQYF
TRBJ2-5 TRBV7-2 CASSLRRGRETQYF
TRBJ2-3 TRBV29-1 CSVGQTGGGTQYF
TRBJ2-7 TRBV14 CASSQERAFSYEQYF
TRBJ2-1 TRBV6-1 CASKVRNEQFF
TRBJ1-2 TRBV25-1 CASSESGRGDGYTF
TRBJ1-4 TRBV5-1 CASSSGSRGEKLFF
TRBJ1-6 TRBV5-6 CASSLRGRGSPLHF
TRBJ2-7 TRBV5-1 CASSFGTLYEQYF
TRBJ1-6 TRBV19 CASSIPLGSSPLHF
TRBJ1-1 TRBV9 CASSVVRADEAFF
TRBJ2-7 TRBV15 CATSREVGEAGRSGEQYF
TRBJ1-5 TRBV21-1 CASSNGDRVGQPQHF
TRBJ2-3 TRBV2 CAIRTGDGDTQYF
TRBJ2-3 TRBV29-1 CSVPKEGPGDTQYF
TRBJ2-3 TRBV4-3 CASSQAGGGTDTQYF
TRBJ1-5 TRBV6-1 CASSQDQPQHF
TRBJ1-4 TRBV30 CAWSQNPSATNEKLFF
TRBJ2-7 TRBV11-2 CASSLTYEQYF
TRBJ2-5 TRBV7-3 CASSPSGSKETQYF
TRBJ1-2 TRBV6-1 CASSEAWTAPGGYTF
TRBJ2-7 TRBV5-1 CASSLITGLGGEQYF
TRBJ2-7 TRBV7-9 CATRPNRQGNYEQYF
TRBJ1-3 TRBV30 CAWSVGGSGNTIYF